The rows below give T cell receptor beta chains drawn from one sample of a study of T cells in localized non-small cell lung cancer. TCRdb's table, derived via immunoSEQ multiplex PCR, lists solely in-frame clones and lacks some. Here the sample spans about 24,000 clones, roughly 87% being singletons. Here the sequenced sample was peripheral blood, taken before any cancer treatment. Every receptor here comes from a male donor older than 55 with stage I squamous cell lung carcinoma. Each CDR3 is given with its conserved first and last residue. Each record gives: D gene, V gene, J gene, clone size, CDR3 DNA, CDR3 protein. A D gene is named only where the DNA matches it firmly. Only part of the rows carry a size: once, few, many, or a class if the clone is expanded.

D gene: TRBD1; V gene: TRBV7-8; J gene: TRBJ1-2; clone size: -; CDR3 DNA: TGTGCCAGCAGCTTAACCGTCGGGACAGCCTTATATGGCTACACCTTC; CDR3 protein: CASSLTVGTALYGYTF
D gene: -; V gene: TRBV18; J gene: TRBJ2-2; clone size: -; CDR3 DNA: TGTGCCAGCTCACCTGCGGACAGACCTTCATCCGGGGAGCTGTTTTTT; CDR3 protein: CASSPADRPSSGELFF
D gene: -; V gene: TRBV5-4; J gene: TRBJ2-5; clone size: -; CDR3 DNA: TGTGCCAGCAGCTTTGGCCGGGGCACAGGGAAAACCCAGTACTTC; CDR3 protein: CASSFGRGTGKTQYF
D gene: -; V gene: TRBV7-2; J gene: TRBJ1-4; clone size: once; CDR3 DNA: TGTGCCAGCAGCTTATGGGCTGAAAAACTGTTTTTT; CDR3 protein: CASSLWAEKLFF
D gene: TRBD1; V gene: TRBV5-1; J gene: TRBJ2-7; clone size: -; CDR3 DNA: TGCGCCAGCAGACAGGGGCCAGGGGGAAGCGAGCAGTACTTC; CDR3 protein: CASRQGPGGSEQYF
D gene: -; V gene: TRBV14; J gene: TRBJ2-2; clone size: -; CDR3 DNA: TGTGCCAGCAGCCGTTTAAGTTCAGGGGAGCTGTTTTTT; CDR3 protein: CASSRLSSGELFF
D gene: -; V gene: TRBV10-3; J gene: TRBJ2-2; clone size: -; CDR3 DNA: TGTGCCATCAGGAGGAACACCGGGGAGCTGTTTTTT; CDR3 protein: CAIRRNTGELFF
D gene: -; V gene: TRBV7-3; J gene: TRBJ2-5; clone size: -; CDR3 DNA: TGTGCCAGCAGCTTAACGGAGCGGTCTCCCCAGTACTTC; CDR3 protein: CASSLTERSPQYF
D gene: TRBD1; V gene: TRBV6-5; J gene: TRBJ2-3; clone size: -; CDR3 DNA: TGTGCCAGCAGTTCAAGACAGGGAGCCACAGATACGCAGTATTTT; CDR3 protein: CASSSRQGATDTQYF
D gene: -; V gene: TRBV19; J gene: TRBJ1-1; clone size: -; CDR3 DNA: TGTGCCAGTAATCCTGGACAGCCCTCAACCGCTGAAGCTTTCTTT; CDR3 protein: CASNPGQPSTAEAFF
D gene: TRBD2; V gene: TRBV4-2; J gene: TRBJ2-5; clone size: -; CDR3 DNA: TGTGCCAGCAGCTTGGGCGGGAGCTCAGAGACCCAGTACTTC; CDR3 protein: CASSLGGSSETQYF
D gene: -; V gene: TRBV7-9; J gene: TRBJ2-5; clone size: -; CDR3 DNA: TGTGCCAGCAGCTTACAGGGCGTCGGGACCCAGTACTTC; CDR3 protein: CASSLQGVGTQYF
D gene: TRBD1; V gene: TRBV7-6; J gene: TRBJ2-3; clone size: -; CDR3 DNA: TGTGCCAGCAGCTCCTCTGGGACAGGGGGGAGTGGTACGCAGTATTTT; CDR3 protein: CASSSSGTGGSGTQYF
D gene: -; V gene: TRBV7-8; J gene: TRBJ1-5; clone size: -; CDR3 DNA: TGTGCCAGCAGCTCCGGCGGGAATCAGCCCCAGCATTTT; CDR3 protein: CASSSGGNQPQHF
D gene: -; V gene: TRBV10-3; J gene: TRBJ1-3; clone size: -; CDR3 DNA: TGTGCCACCGAGGAGAGGAACGGTCGGACCATATATTTT; CDR3 protein: CATEERNGRTIYF
D gene: TRBD1; V gene: TRBV5-4; J gene: TRBJ2-7; clone size: -; CDR3 DNA: TGTGCCAGCAGCTTGGCTGACAGGGACTACGAGCAGTACTTC; CDR3 protein: CASSLADRDYEQYF
D gene: TRBD2; V gene: TRBV5-5; J gene: TRBJ2-7; clone size: -; CDR3 DNA: TGTGCCAGCAGCTTGGCAGCGGGAGTTTACGAGCAGTACTTC; CDR3 protein: CASSLAAGVYEQYF
D gene: -; V gene: TRBV11-2; J gene: TRBJ2-3; clone size: -; CDR3 DNA: TGTGCCAGCAGCTTAGTACCCCGCTCAGGCACAGATACGCAGTATTTT; CDR3 protein: CASSLVPRSGTDTQYF
D gene: TRBD1; V gene: TRBV11-2; J gene: TRBJ1-4; clone size: -; CDR3 DNA: TGTGCCAGCAGCCCAATCCGGGACAGGGATGAAAAACTGTTTTTT; CDR3 protein: CASSPIRDRDEKLFF
D gene: -; V gene: TRBV7-2; J gene: TRBJ1-1; clone size: -; CDR3 DNA: TGTGCCAGCAGCCGAGGATTTGAAGCTTTCTTT; CDR3 protein: CASSRGFEAFF
D gene: -; V gene: TRBV7-2; J gene: TRBJ2-5; clone size: -; CDR3 DNA: TGTGCCAGCAGCTTGGTGGCAGGTGCAGAGACCCAGTACTTC; CDR3 protein: CASSLVAGAETQYF
D gene: TRBD1; V gene: TRBV6-6; J gene: TRBJ1-5; clone size: -; CDR3 DNA: TGTGCCAGCAGTGGGACAGGGGGGCAGCCCCAGCATTTT; CDR3 protein: CASSGTGGQPQHF
D gene: -; V gene: TRBV9; J gene: TRBJ1-1; clone size: -; CDR3 DNA: TGTGCCAGCAGCCGAGGGGGTCGGGACACTGAAGCTTTCTTT; CDR3 protein: CASSRGGRDTEAFF
D gene: -; V gene: TRBV29-1; J gene: TRBJ1-4; clone size: -; CDR3 DNA: TGCAGCGGGGGGCCGTCAACTAATGAAAAACTGTTTTTT; CDR3 protein: CSGGPSTNEKLFF
D gene: -; V gene: TRBV6-5; J gene: TRBJ1-6; clone size: -; CDR3 DNA: TGTGCCAGCAGTTACGACCGAACGTCAAATTCACCCCTCCACTTT; CDR3 protein: CASSYDRTSNSPLHF
D gene: -; V gene: TRBV5-4; J gene: TRBJ2-4; clone size: once; CDR3 DNA: TGTGCCAGCAGCTTGGAGGGAGCCCAAGCCAAAAACATTCAGTACTTC; CDR3 protein: CASSLEGAQAKNIQYF
D gene: -; V gene: TRBV6-1; J gene: TRBJ2-2; clone size: -; CDR3 DNA: TGTGCCAGCATCGGAACCCAGGGGAACACCGGGGAGCTGTTTTTT; CDR3 protein: CASIGTQGNTGELFF
D gene: TRBD1; V gene: TRBV2; J gene: TRBJ1-4; clone size: few; CDR3 DNA: TGTGCCAGCAGTGCTCTTTTGGGACAGAATGAAAAACTGTTTTTT; CDR3 protein: CASSALLGQNEKLFF
D gene: TRBD2; V gene: TRBV6-1; J gene: TRBJ2-5; clone size: -; CDR3 DNA: TGTGCCAGCAGGACTAGCGGGGGGGGAGAGACCCAGTACTTC; CDR3 protein: CASRTSGGGETQYF
D gene: TRBD1; V gene: TRBV6-6; J gene: TRBJ2-7; clone size: -; CDR3 DNA: TGTGCCAGCATTCAGGGACAGGGGAAATACGAGCAGTACTTC; CDR3 protein: CASIQGQGKYEQYF
D gene: -; V gene: TRBV9; J gene: TRBJ1-2; clone size: -; CDR3 DNA: TGTGCCAGCAGCGTAGACCCCCAGGGGTCCTATGGCTACACCTTC; CDR3 protein: CASSVDPQGSYGYTF
D gene: -; V gene: TRBV5-1; J gene: TRBJ2-5; clone size: -; CDR3 DNA: TGCGCCAGCAGCTTGGGGGTGTACCAAGAGACCCAGTACTTC; CDR3 protein: CASSLGVYQETQYF
D gene: TRBD2; V gene: TRBV10-3; J gene: TRBJ2-7; clone size: -; CDR3 DNA: TGTGCCATCACCGCGGGGGACCTAACCTACGAGCAGTACTTC; CDR3 protein: CAITAGDLTYEQYF
D gene: -; V gene: TRBV2; J gene: TRBJ1-2; clone size: -; CDR3 DNA: TGTGCCAGCAGCCCCTTAGGGTCCGACTATGGCTACACCTTC; CDR3 protein: CASSPLGSDYGYTF
D gene: TRBD1; V gene: TRBV19; J gene: TRBJ1-6; clone size: -; CDR3 DNA: TGTGCCAGTAGTTCTCGACCGGGACAGGGGGGATCACCCCTCCACTTT; CDR3 protein: CASSSRPGQGGSPLHF
D gene: -; V gene: TRBV6-1; J gene: TRBJ2-1; clone size: -; CDR3 DNA: TGTGCCAGCAGTGAAGCTCGGCGAGAGTTCTTC; CDR3 protein: CASSEARREFF
D gene: TRBD1; V gene: TRBV5-1; J gene: TRBJ2-5; clone size: -; CDR3 DNA: TGCGCCAGCAGCACCGGGACAGGTCAAGAGACCCAGTACTTC; CDR3 protein: CASSTGTGQETQYF
D gene: -; V gene: TRBV18; J gene: TRBJ1-1; clone size: -; CDR3 DNA: TGTGCCAGCTCACCTACGACAGGACCGAACACTGAAGCTTTCTTT; CDR3 protein: CASSPTTGPNTEAFF
D gene: TRBD2; V gene: TRBV10-3; J gene: TRBJ2-1; clone size: -; CDR3 DNA: TGTGCCATCAGTGCCCTAGCTAGCGGGAGTCAAAATGAGCAGTTCTTC; CDR3 protein: CAISALASGSQNEQFF
D gene: -; V gene: TRBV10-2; J gene: TRBJ1-3; clone size: -; CDR3 DNA: TGCGCCAGCAGTGCGTCATTAGACTCTGGAAACACCATATATTTT; CDR3 protein: CASSASLDSGNTIYF
D gene: -; V gene: TRBV15; J gene: TRBJ2-3; clone size: -; CDR3 DNA: TGTGCCACCAGCAGAGTAGGCAGCACAGATACGCAGTATTTT; CDR3 protein: CATSRVGSTDTQYF
D gene: -; V gene: TRBV7-9; J gene: TRBJ2-5; clone size: once; CDR3 DNA: TGTGCCAGCAGCCCCCTAAGTGAGACCCAGTACTTC; CDR3 protein: CASSPLSETQYF
D gene: -; V gene: TRBV6-5; J gene: TRBJ1-4; clone size: few; CDR3 DNA: TGTGCCAGCAGTTGGGACCCACTCTTAACTAATGAAAAACTGTTTTTT; CDR3 protein: CASSWDPLLTNEKLFF
D gene: -; V gene: TRBV6-1; J gene: TRBJ1-2; clone size: -; CDR3 DNA: TGTGCCAGCAGTGAAGCCCTGATAGTCGGTTTGGGCTACACCTTC; CDR3 protein: CASSEALIVGLGYTF
D gene: TRBD1; V gene: TRBV29-1; J gene: TRBJ2-7; clone size: -; CDR3 DNA: TGCAGCGCTCACAGGGGAGCGGCAAACGAGCAGTACTTC; CDR3 protein: CSAHRGAANEQYF